These 18 T cell receptor beta chains originate from one sample sequenced in a study of metastatic and nonmetastatic thyroid tumors. MiXCR re-clonotyped the PCR reads for TCRdb. The sample contains 20,000 to 30,000 clones, about 20% of which appear only once. Treatment of any kind had been given to no patient before thyroid surgery. The sample comprised blood. The receptor source for this set is a female donor with papillary thyroid cancer or a benign thyroid nodule (not recorded which). Some clones in this sample may be carry-over from other donors' samples.

This clone showed up many times. The rearrangement links TRBV18 to TRBJ2-3, with TRBD2 matching over 7 bases. J was trimmed by 0 bases and V by 3 bases; bases with no gene match: 3. The CDR3 consists of 15 residues. Germline lookup yields CDR1 KGHSH and CDR2 LQKENI. This chain's CDR3 is CASSPTGGSTDTQYF. The CDR3 DNA follows: TGTGCCAGCTCACCTACGGGAGGCAGCACAGATACGCAGTATTTT.

This clone is medium-sized within its sample. The V and J genes are TRBV19 and TRBJ1-2; no clear D. Trimming removed 5 bases at V and 6 bases at J, with 16 bases between. Germline CDR1 reads LNHDA; CDR2 reads SQIVND (reference sequence). The CDR3 spans 14 residues. CDR3 coding DNA: TGTGCCAGTAGTTCGGGCGAGGGTGTCAATGGCTACACCTTC. Protein: CASSSGEGVNGYTF.

This clone has a count of ten or more. The chain recombines TRBV9 with TRBJ2-3, with a possible D match to TRBD2 (6 bases). The germline gives CDR1 SGDLS, CDR2 YYNGEE. The CDR3 consists of 12 residues. The V and J ends lost 5 bases and 5 bases respectively, with 9 bases between them. The CDR3 sequence is CASRGLEDTQYF. The CDR3 DNA reads as TGTGCCAGCAGGGGACTTGAAGATACGCAGTATTTT. Based on the CDR3 plus reference TRBV9 and TRBJ2-3, the full variable domain is DSGVTQTPKHLITATGQRVTLRCSPRSGDLSVYWYQQSLDQGLQFLIQYYNGEERAKGNILERFSAQQFPDLHSELNLSSLELGDSALYFCASRGLEDTQYFGPGTRLTVL.

The genes are TRBV30 and TRBJ2-7, with a tentative D call TRBD2 (7 bases). The CDR3 has 11 amino acids. V gave up 7 bases and J gave up 3 bases, with 10 bases separating them. The germline gives CDR1 GTSNPN, CDR2 SVGIG (reference sequence). The CDR3 is CASGGYYEQYF. DNA of the CDR3: TGTGCCTCGGGGGGCTACTACGAGCAGTACTTC.

This clone occurred many times. The gene calls are TRBV11-2 and TRBJ2-7; 11 bases line up with TRBD2. The V segment lost 5 bases and the J segment 0 bases; nucleotides outside the gene matches: 3. Per germline, CDR1 SGHAT and CDR2 FQNNGV. The CDR3 sequence is 15 residues long. The CDR3: CASSQTSGSSYEQYF. The CDR3 region has the DNA TGTGCCAGCAGCCAAACTAGCGGGAGCTCCTACGAGCAGTACTTC.

This clone was observed a single time. V gene TRBV4-2 combines with J gene TRBJ1-5; 7 positions agree with TRBD1. The junction had 15 bases not matched to a gene; V was cut back by 3 bases and J by 7 bases. This CDR3 spans 17 amino acids. The germline V gene has CDR1 LGHNA and CDR2 YNFKEQ. Here the CDR3 DNA reads TGTGCCAGCAGCCAGTGGGCCGAGACAGGGCAATCCCAGCCCCAGCATTTT. It translates to CASSQWAETGQSQPQHF.

By its share, this clone is medium-sized (0.01 to 0.1%). The gene calls are TRBV2 and TRBJ2-7; tentatively, D is TRBD1 (5 bases). The V end was cut by 2 bases, the J end by 5 bases, with 10 bases between. The germline gives CDR1 SNHLY, CDR2 FYNNEI. CDR3 length: 13 residues. Written as DNA, the CDR3 is TGTGCCAGCAGTGAAAGCAGGGTCGACGAGCAGTACTTC. Its translation: CASSESRVDEQYF.

This clone ranks as medium-sized. The rearrangement uses TRBV20-1 and TRBJ1-6, with D tentatively TRBD1 (6 bases). The V end lost 6 bases, the J end lost 8 bases, and 23 bases lay between the germline ends. Germline loops: CDR1 DFQATT, CDR2 SNEGSKA (reference sequence). The length of the CDR3 is 16 residues. The CDR3 sequence: CSALPATGWMHSPLHF. In DNA form, the CDR3 reads TGCAGTGCCCTCCCGGCCACAGGGTGGATGCATTCACCCCTCCACTTT.

The V and J genes are TRBV20-1 and TRBJ2-2; no firm D call. The CDR3 runs to 13 residues. The ends were cut back, 8 bases at V and 3 bases at J, with 13 bases in the middle. CDR1 and CDR2 (germline): DFQATT, SNEGSKA (reference sequence). The CDR3 reads CSSTEVHTGELFF. DNA of the CDR3: TGCAGTTCCACTGAGGTACACACCGGGGAGCTGTTTTTT.

By proportion, this clone is medium-sized (0.01 to 0.1%). This chain joins TRBV28 and TRBJ2-1, with TRBD2 identical over 10 bases. The CDR3 extends over 15 amino acids. The germline CDR1 and CDR2 sequences are MDHEN and SYDVKM. V lost 5 bases to trimming and J lost 5 bases; unmatched junction nucleotides: 6. In DNA form, the CDR3 reads TGTGCCAGCAGTCGTCCTAGCGGGAGCCACAATGAGCAGTTCTTC. This sequence encodes CASSRPSGSHNEQFF.

This clone occurred many times. This chain connects TRBV18 to TRBJ2-1; no clear D gene. The CDR3 covers 15 residues. The germline CDR1 and CDR2 sequences are KGHSH and LQKENI. V lost 2 bases and J 1 base, leaving 9 bases between the germline ends. The CDR3 coding sequence is TGTGCCAGCTCACCAATGCCTGGATCCTACAATGAGCAGTTCTTC. Protein: CASSPMPGSYNEQFF.

This clone has more than one count but fewer than ten. The junction departs from the called germline gene at one end, perhaps through a read error. The CDR3 loop is CASRGTANDDQFF. CDR3 sequence (DNA): TGTGCCAGCAGGGGGACAGCGAACGATGATCAGTTCTTC. The chain joins TRBV12-3 or TRBV12-4 to TRBJ2-1; TRBD1 aligns across 7 bases. The CDR3 has 13 residues.

In its sample, this clone was seen many times. The chain carries TRBV19 and TRBJ2-3; possible D gene TRBD1, 6 bases. This CDR3 region has 14 residues. Germline V CDR1 and CDR2: LNHDA, SQIVND (reference sequence). The V end lost 6 bases, the J end lost 2 bases, and 12 bases lay between the germline ends. CDR3 sequence (DNA): TGTGCCAGTAGGGAGACAGGTGTCACAGATACGCAGTATTTT. It is translated as CASRETGVTDTQYF. Using reference TRBV19 and TRBJ2-3 for the parts outside the CDR3, the full variable domain is DGGITQSPKYLFRKEGQNVTLSCEQNLNHDAMYWYRQDPGQGLRLIYYSQIVNDFQKGDIAEGYSVSREKKESFPLTVTSAQKNPTAFYLCASRETGVTDTQYFGPGTRLTVL.

By share of the sample, this clone is medium-sized. CDR3 sequence: CASSRYEGALQDEQFF. Here the CDR3 DNA reads TGTGCCAGCAGTCGTTACGAGGGCGCATTACAGGATGAGCAGTTCTTC. The rearrangement links TRBV6-1 to TRBJ2-1, with D perhaps matching TRBD1 or TRBD2 (5 bases each). Trimming removed 5 bases at V and 8 bases at J, with 22 bases between. There are 16 residues in the CDR3. Looked up from germline, CDR1 is MNHNS and CDR2 is SASEGT.

This clone was recorded many times. The chain is built from TRBV7-9 and TRBJ2-7; 7 nucleotides agree with TRBD1. Germline CDR1 SEHNR, CDR2 FQNEAQ (reference sequence). The CDR3 covers 13 residues. V trimming: 5 bases; J trimming: 6 bases; junction bases outside the gene matches: 7. The CDR3 loop is CASSPGQVPEQYF. The CDR3 region has the DNA TGTGCCAGCAGCCCCGGACAGGTACCCGAGCAGTACTTC.

Comment on this clone: One end of the junction is discordant with germline, which a read error may explain. The rearrangement joins TRBV3-1 to TRBJ2-5; a weak D match, TRBD1 (6 bases). Germline CDR1 and CDR2: LGHDT and YNNKEL (reference sequence). This CDR3 contains 14 residues. The CDR3 bases are TGTGCCAGCCGCCTTTCAGGGGATTGGGAGACCCAGAACTTC. It yields the protein CASRLSGDWETQNF.

The chain links TRBV6-5 to TRBJ1-2, with unresolved D. Germline values: CDR1 MNHEY, CDR2 SVGAGI. CDR3 size: 16 residues. Trimming cost V 0 bases and J 7 bases, with 18 bases left between them. The CDR3 region is CASSYSMAASGSGYTF. The CDR3 DNA sequence: TGTGCCAGCAGTTACTCGATGGCGGCTTCAGGCTCTGGCTACACCTTC.

This clone was found many times. The gene calls are TRBV18 and TRBJ1-1; 9 bases are a match to TRBD1. Per the germline V gene, CDR1 is KGHSH and CDR2 is LQKENI. V trimming: 3 bases; J trimming: 0 bases; junction bases outside the gene matches: 2. The CDR3 runs 15 residues. In DNA, the CDR3 is TGTGCCAGCTCACCGGGACAGGGATTGAACACTGAAGCTTTCTTT. This sequence encodes CASSPGQGLNTEAFF.